Following are 15 T cell receptor beta chains from one sample sequenced in a study of cytomegalovirus exposure and HLA in healthy donors. The PCR used 60 Vbeta and 13 Jbeta primers. Data came from immunoSEQ multiplex PCR; TCRdb stores just in-frame clones and leaves some out. The repertoire holds 120,000 to 150,000 clones, with around 78% as singletons. The sequenced sample was PBMCs. All receptors come from a man in his forties or fifties in good health and CMV-seropositive.

The chain links TRBV25-1 to TRBJ2-2, with TRBD1 matching over 7 bases. Per the germline V gene, CDR1 is MGHDK and CDR2 is SYGVNS. This CDR3 is 17 amino acids long. V shed 5 bases and J 0 bases; nucleotides not matched to a gene: 9. CDR3 in DNA: TGTGCCAGCAGTAGCACCACGGACAGGCCGAACACCGGGGAGCTGTTTTTT. The encoded protein is CASSSTTDRPNTGELFF.

This chain connects TRBV21-1 to TRBJ2-5; TRBD2, the table's D call, was not compared with the DNA. TRBV21-1 counts as a pseudogene. The CDR3 totals 17 residues. DNA of the CDR3: TGTGCCAGCAGCAAAGGTGGGTCTAGCGGGATACAAGAGACCCAGTACTTC. Residues: CASSKGGSSGIQETQYF.

The genes are TRBV29-1 and TRBJ2-7; maybe TRBD2 (6 bases). The germline V and J ends were trimmed by 4 bases and 0 bases, with 7 bases remaining between them. The germline CDR1 and CDR2 sequences are SQVTM and ANQGSEA. This CDR3 contains 12 residues. DNA of the CDR3: TGCAGCGTTGTCGGGAGCTCCTACGAGCAGTACTTC. Translation gives CSVVGSSYEQYF.

The CDR3 reads CASTWRPRSYNEQFF. The CDR3 DNA reads TGTGCCTCGACTTGGAGGCCTCGCTCCTACAATGAGCAGTTCTTC. The rearrangement joins TRBV5-6 to TRBJ2-1; maybe TRBD2 (5 bases). The germline V gene encodes CDR1 SGHDT and CDR2 YYEEEE. The V end lost 10 bases, the J end lost 0 bases, and 17 bases lay between the germline ends. This CDR3 spans 15 amino acids.

The chain is built from TRBV4-1 and TRBJ2-3; TRBD2 matches at 8 bases. J was trimmed by 5 bases and V by 0 bases; bases with no gene match: 4. The CDR3 length is 15 residues. Germline CDR1 and CDR2: MGHRA and YSYEKL. The CDR3: CASSQEELAGDTQYF. The CDR3 coding sequence is TGCGCCAGCAGCCAAGAGGAGCTAGCGGGAGATACGCAGTATTTT.

The chain carries TRBV28 and TRBJ1-2; 7 nucleotides align to TRBD1. The CDR3 is 12 residues long. CDR1 is MDHEN, CDR2 SYDVKM, per germline. V was pared by 4 bases and J by 8 bases, with 4 bases of the junction left unmatched. The CDR3 region is CASSSGGYGYTF. The CDR3 nucleotides read TGTGCCAGCAGTTCAGGGGGATACGGCTACACCTTC.

This chain uses TRBV2 with TRBJ2-2; maybe TRBD2 (6 bases). Germline CDR1 is SNHLY and CDR2 is FYNNEI. The CDR3 runs 14 residues. Trimming left V 11 bases short and J 5 bases short, with 18 bases between. The CDR3 loop is CASAYGGKTGELFF. The CDR3 region has the DNA TGTGCCTCAGCGTATGGAGGGAAGACCGGGGAGCTGTTTTTT.

This clone was observed once. The rearrangement joins TRBV28 to TRBJ2-3, with 10 nucleotides matching TRBD2. CDR3 length: 14 amino acids. CDR1 and CDR2 from the germline V gene are MDHEN and SYDVKM. The trim removed 7 bases at V and 3 bases at J, leaving 4 bases unmatched. DNA for the CDR3: TGTGCCAGCATAGCGGGAGGTGGTACAGATACGCAGTATTTT. Translation: CASIAGGGTDTQYF.

As concerns this clone: A junction boundary mismatches the germline segment, possibly from a read error. This chain connects TRBV6-5 to TRBJ2-7; tentative D call: TRBD2 (7 bases). This CDR3 is built from 15 residues. The V gene's germline CDR1 is MNHEY and CDR2 SVGAGI. DNA for the CDR3: TGTGCCAGCAGTTACGCCGGGGGGCCCTCCCACGAGCAGTACTTC. This codes for CASSYAGGPSHEQYF.

This clone was detected only a few times. The chain carries TRBV28 and TRBJ1-2; D not resolved. Germline V CDR1 and CDR2: MDHEN, SYDVKM. V was cut by 1 base and J by 4 bases, with 16 bases left in between. The CDR3 contains 16 residues. The CDR3 loop is CASSLLAGREFYGYTF. The DNA for the CDR3 is TGTGCCAGCAGTTTATTGGCCGGACGGGAATTCTATGGCTACACCTTC.

This chain connects TRBV5-6 to TRBJ2-7; unclear D gene. Trimming stripped 3 bases from V and 3 bases from J, with 10 bases between. The CDR3 totals 13 residues. The germline V gene encodes CDR1 SGHDT and CDR2 YYEEEE. The CDR3 region is CASSSPHGYEQYF. The DNA of the CDR3 is TGTGCCAGCAGCTCCCCCCACGGCTACGAGCAGTACTTC.

This clone has only a few counts. In DNA, the CDR3 is TGTGCCAGCACCGGGGAGGGCTACGAGCAGTACTTC. Residues: CASTGEGYEQYF. This rearrangement joins TRBV2 to TRBJ2-7; 7 nucleotides match TRBD2. The CDR3 totals 12 residues. The germline gives CDR1 SNHLY, CDR2 FYNNEI. Trimming removed 7 bases from V and 3 bases from J; junction bases left unmatched: 3.

The chain has TRBV5-8 and TRBJ2-1; TRBD2 is a possible D gene (6 bases). The CDR3 is made up of 18 amino acids. Germline V lookup: CDR1 SGHTS, CDR2 YDEGEE. Trimming pared 0 bases from V and 4 bases from J, leaving 20 bases between. In nucleotides, the CDR3 is TGTGCCAGCAGCTTGGAGCTAGCGCGGGATATAAATTACAATGAGCAGTTCTTC. Amino acids: CASSLELARDINYNEQFF.

A note on this clone: The germline gene is not matched at one end of the junction; a read error may be the cause. This CDR3 is CASSARGGSSQPQNF. The CDR3, as DNA: TGTGCCAGCAGCGCCCGAGGCGGGTCCAGTCAGCCCCAGAATTTT. The rearrangement links TRBV7-9 to TRBJ1-5, with D unclear. The CDR3 loop spans 15 amino acids. Germline V gives CDR1 SEHNR, CDR2 FQNEAQ (reference sequence).

The rearrangement uses TRBV27 and TRBJ2-7; tentatively, D is TRBD2 (6 bases). V lost 6 bases, J lost 1 base, and 19 bases lay in between. Germline CDR1 MNHEY, CDR2 SMNVEV (reference sequence). The CDR3 contains 16 residues. CDR3 DNA: TGTGCCAGCAGCCCCCCCGGCGGGCGGGGATCCTACGAGCAGTACTTC. This codes for CASSPPGGRGSYEQYF.